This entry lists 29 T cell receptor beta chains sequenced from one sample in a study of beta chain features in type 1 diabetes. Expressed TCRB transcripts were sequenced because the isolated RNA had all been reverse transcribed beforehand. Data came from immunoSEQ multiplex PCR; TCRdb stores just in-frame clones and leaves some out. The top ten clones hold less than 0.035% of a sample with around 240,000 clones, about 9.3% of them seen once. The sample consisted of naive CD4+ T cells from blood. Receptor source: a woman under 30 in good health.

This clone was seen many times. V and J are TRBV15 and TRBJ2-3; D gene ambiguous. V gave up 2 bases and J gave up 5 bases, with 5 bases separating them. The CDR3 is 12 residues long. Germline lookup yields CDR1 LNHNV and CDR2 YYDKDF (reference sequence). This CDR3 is CATSRSGDTQYF. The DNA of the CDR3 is TGTGCCACCAGCAGATCAGGAGATACGCAGTATTTT.

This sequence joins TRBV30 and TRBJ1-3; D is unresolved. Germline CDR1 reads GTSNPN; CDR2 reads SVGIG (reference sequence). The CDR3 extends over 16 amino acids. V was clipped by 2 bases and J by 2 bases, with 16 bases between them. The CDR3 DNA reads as TGTGCCTGGAGTTATAGGACTGCGCCGCCTGGAAACACCATATATTTT. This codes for CAWSYRTAPPGNTIYF.

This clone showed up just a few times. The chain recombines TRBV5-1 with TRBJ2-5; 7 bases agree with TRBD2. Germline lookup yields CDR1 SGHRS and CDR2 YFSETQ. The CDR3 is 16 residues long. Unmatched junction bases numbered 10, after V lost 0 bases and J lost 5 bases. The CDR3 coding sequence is TGCGCCAGCAGCTTGGCGTCTAGCGGAGCGGGGGAGACCCAGTACTTC. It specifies CASSLASSGAGETQYF.

The CDR3 DNA sequence: TGTGCCAGCAGCACCCGGACAGGGGCAGATACGCAGTATTTT. This encodes CASSTRTGADTQYF. This rearrangement joins TRBV7-3 to TRBJ2-3; TRBD1 aligns across 9 bases. The ends lost 5 bases at V and 4 bases at J; junction bases unmatched: 4. Germline assignment: CDR1 SGHTA and CDR2 FQGTGA. The CDR3 runs 14 residues.

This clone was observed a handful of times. CDR3 in amino acids: CASSRPGGSTEAFF. The CDR3 bases are TGTGCCAGCAGTCGTCCGGGGGGGTCCACTGAAGCTTTCTTT. The J gene is TRBJ1-1, the V gene TRBV7-2; the D gene is possibly TRBD1 (5 bases). The CDR3 is 14 amino acids. Germline V lookup: CDR1 SGHTA, CDR2 FQGNSA. Trimming removed 6 bases from V and 4 bases from J, with 15 bases in between. Full variable domain (remainder filled in from reference TRBV7-2 and TRBJ1-1): GAGVSQSPSNKVTEKGKDVELRCDPISGHTALYWYRQSLGQGLEFLIYFQGNSAPDKSGLPSDRFSAERTGGSVSTLTIQRTQQEDSAVYLCASSRPGGSTEAFFGQGTRLTVV.

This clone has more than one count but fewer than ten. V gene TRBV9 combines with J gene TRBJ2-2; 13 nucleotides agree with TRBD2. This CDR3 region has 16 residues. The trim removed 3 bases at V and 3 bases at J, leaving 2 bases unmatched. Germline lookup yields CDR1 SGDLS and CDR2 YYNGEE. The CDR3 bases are TGTGCCAGCAGCGGAGGACTAGCGGGAGACACCGGGGAGCTGTTTTTT. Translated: CASSGGLAGDTGELFF.

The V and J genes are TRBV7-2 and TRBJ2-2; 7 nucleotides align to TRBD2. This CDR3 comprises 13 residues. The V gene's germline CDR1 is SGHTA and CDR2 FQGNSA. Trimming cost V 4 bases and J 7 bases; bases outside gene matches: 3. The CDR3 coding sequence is TGTGCCAGCAGCTCTACTAGCGTCGGGGAGCTGTTTTTT. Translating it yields CASSSTSVGELFF.

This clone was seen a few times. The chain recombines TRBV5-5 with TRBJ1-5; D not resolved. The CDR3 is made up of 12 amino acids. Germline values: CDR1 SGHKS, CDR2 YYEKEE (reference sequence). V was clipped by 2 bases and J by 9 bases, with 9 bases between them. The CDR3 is CASSLPGWPQHF. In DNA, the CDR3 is TGTGCCAGCAGCTTACCGGGTTGGCCCCAGCATTTT.

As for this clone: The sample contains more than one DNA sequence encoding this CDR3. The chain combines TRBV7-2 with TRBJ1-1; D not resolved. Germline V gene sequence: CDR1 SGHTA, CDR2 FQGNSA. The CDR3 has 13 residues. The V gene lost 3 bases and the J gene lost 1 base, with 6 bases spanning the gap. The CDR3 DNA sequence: TGTGCCAGCAGCTTTAGAGGGAACACTGAAGCTTTCTTT. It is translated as CASSFRGNTEAFF.

CDR3 bases: TGCAGCGTTCAACCCAGGGTCGGGTTTGGTGGCTACACCTTC. It translates to CSVQPRVGFGGYTF. The chain recombines TRBV29-1 with TRBJ1-2; the D gene is possibly TRBD1 (5 bases). The germline gives CDR1 SQVTM, CDR2 ANQGSEA. Deletions cut 5 bases from V and 7 bases from J, with 20 bases between. This CDR3 has 14 amino acids. Full variable domain (rest looked up from reference TRBV29-1 and TRBJ1-2): SAVISQKPSRDICQRGTSLTIQCQVDSQVTMMFWYRQQPGQSLTLIATANQGSEATYESGFVIDKFPISRPNLTFSTLTVSNMSPEDSSIYLCSVQPRVGFGGYTFGSGTRLTVV.

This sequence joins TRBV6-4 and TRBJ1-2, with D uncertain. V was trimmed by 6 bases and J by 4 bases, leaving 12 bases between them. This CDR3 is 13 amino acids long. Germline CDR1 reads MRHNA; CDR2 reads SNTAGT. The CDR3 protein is CASRIDTSYGYTF. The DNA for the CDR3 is TGTGCCAGCAGGATAGACACCTCCTATGGCTACACCTTC.

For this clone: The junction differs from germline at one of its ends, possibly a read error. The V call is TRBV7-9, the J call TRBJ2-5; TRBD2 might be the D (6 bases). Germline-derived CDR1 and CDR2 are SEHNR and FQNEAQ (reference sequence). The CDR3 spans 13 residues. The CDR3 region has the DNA TGTGCCAGCAGTTTAGCGGCTCAAGAGACCCAGTACTTC. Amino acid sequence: CASSLAAQETQYF.

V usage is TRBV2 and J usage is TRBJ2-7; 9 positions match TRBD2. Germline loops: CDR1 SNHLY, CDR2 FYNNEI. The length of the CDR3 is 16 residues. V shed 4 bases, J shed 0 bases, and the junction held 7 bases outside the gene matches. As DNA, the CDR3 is TGTGCCAGCAGTGGGTGGCTAGCGGGATACTCCTACGAGCAGTACTTC. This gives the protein CASSGWLAGYSYEQYF.

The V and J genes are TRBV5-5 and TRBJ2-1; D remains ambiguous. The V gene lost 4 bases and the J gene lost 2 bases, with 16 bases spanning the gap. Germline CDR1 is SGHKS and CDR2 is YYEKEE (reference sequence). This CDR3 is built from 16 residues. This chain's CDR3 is CASSASTLSTYNEQFF. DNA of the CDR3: TGTGCCAGCAGCGCCTCTACCCTAAGCACCTACAATGAGCAGTTCTTC.

The CDR3 DNA reads TGTGCCAGCACCTCTAAAGCGACAGCTGAAGCTTTCTTT. It specifies CASTSKATAEAFF. The chain joins TRBV7-9 to TRBJ1-1; weak D call: TRBD1 (5 bases). This CDR3 region has 13 residues. CDR1 and CDR2 from the germline V gene are SEHNR and FQNEAQ (reference sequence). V was clipped by 7 bases and J by 6 bases, with 15 bases between them.

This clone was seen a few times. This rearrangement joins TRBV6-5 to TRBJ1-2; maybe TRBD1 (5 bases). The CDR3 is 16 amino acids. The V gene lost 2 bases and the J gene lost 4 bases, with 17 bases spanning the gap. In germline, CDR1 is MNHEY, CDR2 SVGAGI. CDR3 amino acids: CASSYRSPRQGYGYTF. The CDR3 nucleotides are TGTGCCAGCAGTTACAGGTCCCCCCGGCAGGGCTATGGCTACACCTTC.

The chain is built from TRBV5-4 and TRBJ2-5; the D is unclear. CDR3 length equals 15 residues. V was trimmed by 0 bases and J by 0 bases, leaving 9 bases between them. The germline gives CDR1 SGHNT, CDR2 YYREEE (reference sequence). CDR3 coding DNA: TGTGCCAGCAGCTTGGTCGGAGTCCACCAAGAGACCCAGTACTTC. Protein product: CASSLVGVHQETQYF.

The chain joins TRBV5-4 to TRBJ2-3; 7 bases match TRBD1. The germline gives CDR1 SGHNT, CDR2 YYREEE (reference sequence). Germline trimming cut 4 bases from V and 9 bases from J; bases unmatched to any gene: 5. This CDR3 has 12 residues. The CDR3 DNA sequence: TGTGCCAGCAGCGCCGACAGGGAGACGCAGTATTTT. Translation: CASSADRETQYF.

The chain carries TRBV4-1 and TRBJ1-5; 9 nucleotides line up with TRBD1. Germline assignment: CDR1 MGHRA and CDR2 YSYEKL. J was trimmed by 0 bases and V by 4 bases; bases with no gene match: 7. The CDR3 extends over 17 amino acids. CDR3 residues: CASSLRTGADSNQPQHF. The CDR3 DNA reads TGCGCCAGCAGCCTCAGGACAGGGGCTGATAGCAATCAGCCCCAGCATTTT.

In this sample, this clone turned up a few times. The CDR3 region has the DNA TGTGCCTGGAGTGTACGGGTCATAGCAGATACGCAGTATTTT. It encodes CAWSVRVIADTQYF. The V call is TRBV30, the J call TRBJ2-3; D ambiguous. Trimming removed 0 bases from V and 4 bases from J, with 11 bases in between. The CDR3 contains 14 residues. CDR1 and CDR2 from the germline V gene are GTSNPN and SVGIG (reference sequence).

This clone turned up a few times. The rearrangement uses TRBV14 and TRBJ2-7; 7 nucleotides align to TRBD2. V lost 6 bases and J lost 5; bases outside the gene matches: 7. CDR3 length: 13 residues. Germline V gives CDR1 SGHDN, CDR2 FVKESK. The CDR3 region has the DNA TGTGCCAGCAGGGGGGGGAATTCCCACGAGCAGTACTTC. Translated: CASRGGNSHEQYF.

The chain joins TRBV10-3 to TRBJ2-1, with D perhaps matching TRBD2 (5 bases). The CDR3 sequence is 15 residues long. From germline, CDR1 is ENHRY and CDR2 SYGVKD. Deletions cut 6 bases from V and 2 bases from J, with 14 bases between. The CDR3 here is CAIRSGDQAYNEQFF. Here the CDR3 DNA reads TGTGCCATCAGGAGCGGTGATCAAGCCTACAATGAGCAGTTCTTC.

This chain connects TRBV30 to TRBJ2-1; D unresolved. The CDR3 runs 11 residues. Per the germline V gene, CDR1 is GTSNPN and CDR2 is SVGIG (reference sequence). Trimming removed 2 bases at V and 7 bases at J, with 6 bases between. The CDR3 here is CAWSFANEQFF. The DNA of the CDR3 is TGTGCCTGGAGTTTTGCGAATGAGCAGTTCTTC.

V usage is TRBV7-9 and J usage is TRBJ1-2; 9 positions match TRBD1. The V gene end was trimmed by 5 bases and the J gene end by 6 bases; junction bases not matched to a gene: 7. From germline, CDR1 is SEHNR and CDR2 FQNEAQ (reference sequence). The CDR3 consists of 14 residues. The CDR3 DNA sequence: TGTGCCAGCAGCCTAGTTCGGACAGGGGATGGCTACACCTTC. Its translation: CASSLVRTGDGYTF.

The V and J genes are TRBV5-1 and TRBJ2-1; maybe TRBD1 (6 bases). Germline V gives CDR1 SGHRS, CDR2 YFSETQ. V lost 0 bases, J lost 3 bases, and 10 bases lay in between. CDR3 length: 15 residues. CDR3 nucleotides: TGCGCCAGCAGCTTGGAAACAGGGAACTACAATGAGCAGTTCTTC. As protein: CASSLETGNYNEQFF. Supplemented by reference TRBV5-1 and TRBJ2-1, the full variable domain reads KAGVTQTPRYLIKTRGQQVTLSCSPISGHRSVSWYQQTPGQGLQFLFEYFSETQRNKGNFPGRFSGRQFSNSRSEMNVSTLELGDSALYLCASSLETGNYNEQFFGPGTRLTVL.

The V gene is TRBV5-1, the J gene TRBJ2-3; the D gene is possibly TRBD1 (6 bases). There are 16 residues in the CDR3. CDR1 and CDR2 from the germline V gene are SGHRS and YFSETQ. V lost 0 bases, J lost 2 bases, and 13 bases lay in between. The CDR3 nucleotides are TGCGCCAGCAGCTTGGTGGGGACATTCCTCACAGATACGCAGTATTTT. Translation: CASSLVGTFLTDTQYF.

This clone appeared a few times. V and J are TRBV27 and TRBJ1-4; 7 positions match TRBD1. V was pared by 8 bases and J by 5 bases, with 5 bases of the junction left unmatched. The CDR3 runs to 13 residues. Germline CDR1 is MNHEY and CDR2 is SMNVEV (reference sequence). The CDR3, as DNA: TGTGCCAGCCGTCGACAGGGCAATGAAAAACTGTTTTTT. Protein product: CASRRQGNEKLFF.

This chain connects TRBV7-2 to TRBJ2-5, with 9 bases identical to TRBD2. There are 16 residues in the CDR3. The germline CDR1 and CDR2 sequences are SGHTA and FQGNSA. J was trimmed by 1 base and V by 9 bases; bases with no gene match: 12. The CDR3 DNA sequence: TGTGCCAGAGGGAGTAGCGGGGGATGGGGCCAAGAGACCCAGTACTTC. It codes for CARGSSGGWGQETQYF.

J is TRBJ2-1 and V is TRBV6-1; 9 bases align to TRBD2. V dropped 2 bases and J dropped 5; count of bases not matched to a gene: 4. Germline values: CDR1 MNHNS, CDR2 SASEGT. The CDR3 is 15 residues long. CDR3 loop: CASSETSGSHNEQFF. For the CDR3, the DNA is TGTGCCAGCAGTGAAACTAGCGGGTCCCACAATGAGCAGTTCTTC.